The table lists the clone carrying this TCR beta chain with a few counts. Its specificity is not known. The data were obtained in a study of blood T cells in healthy people across ages. Study observations and caveats: Researchers said unsorted PBMCs prevented a conclusive naive versus antigen-experienced comparison.

PCR was performed a second time for about 7 to 12 cycles using a sample-barcoded 5' primer and a J-beta primer mix. Using its own MiXCR run on the 5' RACE reads, TCRdb lists one record per CDR3 protein. The data hold roughly 1,500,000 distinct CDR3 sequences, with roughly 45% observed a single time. Germline CDR1 and CDR2: SGHTA and FQGNSA. Trimming removed 10 bases at V and 13 bases at J, with 24 bases between. This CDR3 has 13 amino acids. The material sequenced was blood. The clonotype originates from a woman younger than 35 in good health. This chain joins TRBV7-2 and TRBJ2-3; D might be TRBD2 (5 bases). The CDR3 protein is CATRGPAGFTEYF. CDR3 nucleotides: TGTGCCACACGGGGTCCGGCAGGTTTTACAGAGTATTTT.